This TCR beta chain came from a study of identical twins (dated by TCRdb to the mid-2010s). About the investigation overall: The study deep-sequenced TCR alpha and beta repertoires from monozygotic twins, unrelated adults of various ages and cord blood to test whether fetal clonotypes persist. To rule out contamination, the twin experiments were replicated at different times with different library preparation protocols.

Compared with germline, V lacks 1 base and J lacks 4 bases; bases without a gene match: 2. Counted from cysteine to phenylalanine, this CDR3 has 15 amino acids. CDR3 DNA only is kept here, 45 bases in frame from base 1. CDR1 and CDR2 (SGHVS, FNYEAQ) derive from the germline V gene. Findings and caveats that apply to the study as a whole: Invariant T cells such as MAIT and iNKT could partly confound zero-insertion analyses, though diverse VJ usage argued against this for most clonotypes. Compared with coincidental sharing between unrelated individuals, out-of-frame TCR alpha sequences shared between twins had an excess of sequences with low generation probability. A weaker excess of twin sharing was found in beta out-of-frame sequences because the signal-to-noise ratio was lowered by fewer shared sequences. Because the same donors could not be followed over many years, the conclusions relied on cross-sectional statistical analysis. Fewer insertions were carried by abundant cord blood beta clonotypes; a weaker similar trend was observed in young adult naive repertoires, while no such trend was observed in memory repertoires. In monozygotic twins, recombination models systematically underestimated out-of-frame TCR alpha sharing, but the models matched the sharing seen between unrelated individuals.

To note about this clonotype: There is no known antigen for this receptor. Base qualities are not recorded, but no much larger clone differs from it by a single base.

The library was prepared using 5' RACE. The run used an Illumina HiSeq 2000. Template switching introduced a universal primer binding site; the final cDNA contained a unique molecular identifier, enabling accurate counting of TCR cDNA molecules. Specific primers in the conserved constant-segment region were used to synthesize first-strand cDNA for the TCR alpha and beta chains. To control for contamination, every cDNA library was double barcoded, receiving both a SMART-Mk sample barcode and Illumina barcodes. TruSeq adapter sequences, together with Illumina sample barcodes, were added in two successive PCR steps. The Illumina HiSeq platform was used with custom primers to sequence TCR alpha and beta cDNA libraries. The original pipeline was this. MiGEC processed the raw reads to extract unique molecular identifiers, while MiXCR was used to determine the CDR3 positions. Recombination models were inferred per individual with the repgenHMM and IGoR tools using an EM algorithm. The tcR package in R was used for shared clonotype analysis, with sharing normalized by the product of cloneset sizes. To study raw recombination free of thymic and clonal selection effects, out-of-frame nonproductive sequences were analyzed. TCRdb reanalyzed the raw reads on its own, using fastp at Q25 for trimming and MiXCR for clone calling, and kept in-frame beta chains. Rows with one shared CDR3 protein collapse into an entry with the most common genes and DNA. The V and J calls shown here were made by TCRdb, not taken from the authors' results. The sample contains approximately 210,000 distinct CDR3 sequences, 6.5% to 8% of them found a single time. 13% to 15% of the sample lies in the top ten.

Every donor in the study was a healthy Caucasian. Three pairs of female monozygotic twins, all aged roughly 18 to 30 years, made up the twin cohort. Positive isolation kits from Invitrogen were used to isolate CD4+ and CD8+ T cell populations. The data also belong to a second study, concerning T cells expressing NK-cell markers. From the second report: Fewer than ten donors provided sorted CD3+CD56+NKG2C+, CD3+CD56+NKG2C- and CD3+CD56-NKG2C+ T-cell subsets, whose TCR beta-chain repertoires were profiled. Seven of the eight sequenced donors were HCMV-seropositive and one was HCMV-seronegative. To restrict sorting to alphabetaTCR-expressing T cells, an anti-gammadeltaTCR antibody was added in several experiments. In six donors, the dominant CD3+CD56+NKG2C+ clonotypes were among the top 10 CD8+ clonotypes and accounted for about 1.0-7.0% of CD8+ T cells. Those dominant clonotypes were again the most abundant among CD3+CD56-NKG2C+ cells in a few donors, at roughly 25-60.1%. It remained unclear whether the expanded NKG2C-expressing T cell clones were specific for HCMV antigens. All eight donors whose samples were sequenced were randomly selected healthy volunteers, three of them men and five women. To determine HCMV serostatus, a commercial ELISA kit was used to detect HCMV-specific IgG in serum. MIGEC handled demultiplexing of the reads and grouping by UMI, while MiTCR was used to assemble and quantify clonotypes. To remove erroneous sequences, TCR cDNA sequences were retained only when supported by two or more reads. Downstream repertoire analysis used the tcR package, and clonotypes were matched across fractions by CDR3 nucleotide sequence plus V segment. VDJmatch was used to annotate antigen specificity against VDJdb, with one amino acid substitution in CDR3 allowed.

This TCR was recovered from a young woman in good health. The sequence joins TRBV7-6 to TRBJ2-7; 12 middle bases align to TRBD2. Input material: CD8+ T cells sorted from blood. The nucleotide sequence reads TGTGCCAGCAGCTTAGGGACTAGCGGGACTTACGAGCAGTACTTC. This sequence encodes CASSLGTSGTYEQYF. Full variable domain (CDR3 extended with the reference TRBV7-6 and TRBJ2-7 proteins): GAGVSQSPRYKVTKRGQDVALRCDPISGHVSLYWYRQALGQGPEFLTYFNYEAQQDKSGLPNDRFSAERPEGSISTLTIQRTEQRDSAMYRCASSLGTSGTYEQYFGPGTRLTVT.